What follows is one T cell receptor (beta chain) and its context. From the 5' RACE reads, TCRdb lists one entry per CDR3 protein and no DNA. This listing includes about 5,000 distinct CDR3 sequences. This sample is part of a study of T cells expressing NK-cell markers. There are 15 residues in the CDR3. CDR1 is SGHRS and CDR2 is YFSETQ in the germline V gene. Material for sequencing was blood T cells: a sorted CD56 or NKG2C T cell subset, CD4+ or CD8+ T cells, or bulk PBMC T cells (not recorded which). This chain joins TRBV5-1 and TRBJ1-6; TCRdb gives TRBD1 as the D gene, but with no DNA this cannot be confirmed. The sequence came from a man younger than 35 in good health. The CDR3 is CASSLAAGGGSPLHF.